Listed below are T cell receptor beta chains from one sample, sequenced in a study of human thymus T cells. Only in-frame clones appear in the TCRdb table, and some are missing; sequencing was by immunoSEQ multiplex PCR. The sample contains about 130,000 clones, over 85% of which appear only once. Material: thymus tissue. These receptors all come from a boy younger than two with a congenital heart defect but otherwise immunologically healthy. Each CDR3 is given with its conserved first and last residue. Where a row states a size, it is once, few, many or the class of an expanded clone; other rows omit it.

>TRBJ2-2|once|TRBV6-9
CASSYPRLANGELFF
>TRBJ2-2|NA|TRBV28
CASRQGGNDGELFF
>TRBJ1-2|NA|TRBV5-1
CAAERILRGYTF
>TRBJ1-5|NA|TRBV7-2
CASSPQMNQPQHF
>TRBJ1-1|NA|TRBV5-5
CASSRTGWTEAFF
>TRBJ2-3|NA|TRBV21-1
CASSKVRGVADTQYF
>TRBJ2-3|once|TRBV9
CASNRGAWNTQYF
>TRBJ1-5|NA|TRBV10-3
CAISESKGEREPQHF
>TRBJ1-1|NA|TRBV29-1
CSGGQGLNTEAFF
>TRBJ2-5|NA|TRBV7-2
CASSFSGVAETQYF
>TRBJ2-1|few|TRBV28
CASSYRVYNEQFF
>TRBJ1-2|few|TRBV6-1
CASSDSASNYGYTF
>TRBJ2-7|NA|TRBV13
CASSLSSGGYEQYF
>TRBJ2-3|NA|TRBV30
CACSFSGGENTDTQYF
>TRBJ2-5|NA|TRBV25-1
CASSEPHERGKGETQYF
>TRBJ1-5|NA|TRBV5-1
CASSPGGGSQPQHF
>TRBJ1-1|NA|TRBV7-8
CASSPLRTVNTEAFF
>TRBJ2-7|NA|TRBV7-6
CASSLDDIREQYF
>TRBJ1-2|NA|TRBV29-1
CSVATDGVRYGYTF
>TRBJ2-3|NA|TRBV30
CAWSVRGGVTDTQYF
>TRBJ2-6|NA|TRBV5-5
CASSLVLAGAILSGANVLTF
>TRBJ1-3|NA|TRBV4-1
CASSQDRATGGADSGNTIYF
>TRBJ2-1|once|TRBV9
CASSVGRTSGGHEQFF
>TRBJ2-2|NA|TRBV9
CASSGERPGQGTGELFF
>TRBJ1-6|NA|TRBV10-3
CAISEIRTDNSYNSPLHF
>TRBJ1-1|NA|TRBV19
CASFLAGTENTEAFF
>TRBJ2-2|NA|TRBV5-4
CASSRHRGANTGELFF
>TRBJ2-7|NA|TRBV6-1
CASSERGPRGLEATNYEQYF
>TRBJ1-4|NA|TRBV29-1
CSAGEGTGNEKLFF